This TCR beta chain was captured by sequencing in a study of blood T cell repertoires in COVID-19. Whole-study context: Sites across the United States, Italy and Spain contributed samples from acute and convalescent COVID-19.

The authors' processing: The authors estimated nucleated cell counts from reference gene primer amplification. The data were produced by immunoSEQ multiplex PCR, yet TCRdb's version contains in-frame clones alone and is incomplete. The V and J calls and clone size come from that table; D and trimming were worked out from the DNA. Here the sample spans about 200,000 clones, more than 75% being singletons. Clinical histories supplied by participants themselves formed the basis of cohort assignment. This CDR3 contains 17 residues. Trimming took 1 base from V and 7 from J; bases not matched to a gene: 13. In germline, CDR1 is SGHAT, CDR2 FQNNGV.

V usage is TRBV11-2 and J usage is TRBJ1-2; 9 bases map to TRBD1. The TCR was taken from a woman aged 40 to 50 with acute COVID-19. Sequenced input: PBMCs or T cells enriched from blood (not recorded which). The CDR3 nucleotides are TGTGCCAGCAGCTTAGCGGTCTGGGGACAGGGAATAGCTGGCTACACCTTC. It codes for CASSLAVWGQGIAGYTF.